Shown below are 27 T cell receptor beta chains from a single sample sequenced in a study of T cell repertoires in cytomegalovirus infection. TCRdb re-derived calls from the reads in MiXCR, one entry per CDR3 protein. The sample shows hundreds of thousands of distinct CDR3 sequences, around a third of them seen only once. These TCRs are of unknown antigen specificity. The material was cultured PBMCs, obtained from culture after CMV antigen stimulation. Receptors were obtained from a human donor in good health (CMV status not recorded). Some clones in this sample may be carry-over from other donors' samples.

The CDR3, as DNA: TGCAGTGCTAGCGGGGCGCCGCAAAATGAGCAGTTCTTC. Translating gives CSASGAPQNEQFF. V gene TRBV20-1 combines with J gene TRBJ2-1; D possibly matches TRBD1 or TRBD2 (5 bases each). CDR1 is DFQATT, CDR2 SNEGSKA, per germline (reference sequence). V shed 3 bases and J shed 7 bases, with 13 bases lying between them. The CDR3 runs 13 residues.

This sequence joins TRBV12-5 and TRBJ2-2, with 7 bases aligning to TRBD2. The CDR3 covers 15 residues. CDR1 is LGHNT, CDR2 FRNRAP, per germline. The J segment lost 5 bases and the V segment lost 8 bases, leaving 11 bases of the junction unmatched. In DNA form, the CDR3 reads TGTGCTAGTTCCATTCCGGGAGGTGGTACCGGGGAGCTGTTTTTT. Amino acids: CASSIPGGGTGELFF.

V and J are TRBV5-1 and TRBJ2-1; 9 nucleotides match TRBD2. Per the germline V gene, CDR1 is SGHRS and CDR2 is YFSETQ. Unmatched junction bases numbered 3, after V lost 2 bases and J lost 9 bases. The CDR3 covers 13 residues. In DNA, the CDR3 is TGCGCCAGCAGCTTCGGCGGGAGGGGTGAGCAGTTCTTC. Translation gives CASSFGGRGEQFF. The full variable domain, in which reference TRBV5-1 and TRBJ2-1 provide the parts outside the CDR3, is KAGVTQTPRYLIKTRGQQVTLSCSPISGHRSVSWYQQTPGQGLQFLFEYFSETQRNKGNFPGRFSGRQFSNSRSEMNVSTLELGDSALYLCASSFGGRGEQFFGPGTRLTVL.

This chain links TRBV7-9 with TRBJ2-2, with D unresolved. V gave up 5 bases and J gave up 7 bases, with 8 bases separating them. CDR1 SEHNR and CDR2 FQNEAQ come from the germline V gene (reference sequence). The CDR3 contains 12 residues. In DNA form, the CDR3 reads TGTGCCAGCAGCGCTCTCTACGGGGAGCTGTTTTTT. This encodes CASSALYGELFF.

The chain employs TRBV11-1 and TRBJ2-7; D not resolved. The CDR3 has 14 amino acids. V was cut by 5 bases and J by 3 bases, with 14 bases left in between. Germline loops: CDR1 SGHAT, CDR2 FQDESV (reference sequence). The CDR3 reads CASSPDLTYYEQYF. CDR3 sequence (DNA): TGTGCCAGCAGCCCGGATCTGACTTACTACGAGCAGTACTTC.

The chain couples TRBV27 to TRBJ1-1, with 7 bases fitting TRBD1. The V gene's germline CDR1 is MNHEY and CDR2 SMNVEV (reference sequence). CDR3 size: 16 residues. J lost 3 bases, V lost 3 bases, and 10 bases had no gene match. This CDR3 is CASSFLSRTGDTEAFF. The CDR3 DNA reads as TGTGCCAGCAGTTTCCTCTCCCGTACAGGGGACACTGAAGCTTTCTTT.

This chain links TRBV15 with TRBJ2-4, with a possible D match to TRBD2 (6 bases). CDR1 and CDR2 (germline): LNHNV, YYDKDF (reference sequence). V was trimmed by 1 base and J by 3 bases, leaving 16 bases between them. This CDR3 comprises 17 residues. As DNA, the CDR3 is TGTGCCACCAGCAGAGCGGAGGGGTCCCTGGGCAAAAACATTCAGTACTTC. This gives the protein CATSRAEGSLGKNIQYF.

The chain recombines TRBV2 with TRBJ2-7; D unresolved. Trimming cost V 3 bases and J 6 bases, with 9 bases left between them. The CDR3 loop spans 12 amino acids. CDR1 SNHLY and CDR2 FYNNEI come from the germline V gene. CDR3 protein: CASSEAGREQYF. CDR3 DNA: TGTGCCAGCAGTGAGGCAGGTCGCGAGCAGTACTTC.

This clonotype was seen a handful of times. The V gene is TRBV20-1, the J gene TRBJ1-3; 7 nucleotides align to TRBD1. CDR1 is DFQATT and CDR2 is SNEGSKA in the germline V gene (reference sequence). Losses at the gene ends were 5 bases for V and 0 bases for J; bases not matched to a gene: 4. The CDR3 runs 14 residues. CDR3 region: CSARDSSSGNTIYF. In nucleotides, the CDR3 is TGCAGTGCTCGGGACAGCAGCTCTGGAAACACCATATATTTT.

The J gene is TRBJ1-1, the V gene TRBV19, with D unclear. The germline CDR1 and CDR2 sequences are LNHDA and SQIVND (reference sequence). V shed 7 bases and J shed 8 bases, with 11 bases lying between them. The CDR3 runs to 11 residues. CDR3 DNA sequence: TGTGCCAGTAAACTAGGGTTGGAAGCTTTCTTT. Its protein product is CASKLGLEAFF.

This clonotype was found many times. The chain combines TRBV7-2 with TRBJ1-2, with 9 bases fitting TRBD1. CDR1 and CDR2 (germline): SGHTA, FQGNSA. Trimming cost V 5 bases and J 8 bases; bases outside gene matches: 6. This CDR3 is 13 amino acids long. The CDR3 is CASSRTGDEGYTF. In nucleotides, the CDR3 is TGTGCCAGCAGCCGGACAGGGGATGAGGGCTACACCTTC.

The rearrangement joins TRBV19 to TRBJ2-5; D unclear. Trimming stripped 6 bases from V and 5 bases from J, with 13 bases between. Germline lookup yields CDR1 LNHDA and CDR2 SQIVND (reference sequence). CDR3 length: 13 amino acids. Written as DNA, the CDR3 is TGTGCCAGTAGCAACGAGATTGGGGAGACCCAGTACTTC. Protein product: CASSNEIGETQYF.

This clonotype was observed at least ten times. The J gene is TRBJ1-5, the V gene TRBV7-2, with unresolved D. The germline gives CDR1 SGHTA, CDR2 FQGNSA. The CDR3 runs to 14 residues. V was shortened by 0 bases and J by 6 bases, with 9 bases between the two germline ends. The CDR3 here is CASSLAGVGQPQHF. CDR3 DNA sequence: TGTGCCAGCAGCTTAGCCGGGGTTGGTCAGCCCCAGCATTTT.

The J gene is TRBJ2-5, the V gene TRBV11-2; TRBD2 matches 9 bases. The CDR3 covers 17 residues. Trimming removed 0 bases from V and 1 base from J; junction bases left unmatched: 6. Looked up from germline, CDR1 is SGHAT and CDR2 is FQNNGV. The CDR3 bases are TGTGCCAGCAGCTTAGATCTTAGCGGGGGCTCCCAAGAGACCCAGTACTTC. Its translation: CASSLDLSGGSQETQYF.

The chain recombines TRBV6-5 with TRBJ2-3; 9 bases match TRBD2. The length of the CDR3 is 16 residues. CDR1 and CDR2 (germline): MNHEY, SVGAGI. V trimming: 5 bases; J trimming: 4 bases; junction bases outside the gene matches: 10. This CDR3 is CASSPHAGGHADTQYF. The CDR3 region has the DNA TGTGCCAGCAGTCCCCACGCGGGGGGGCACGCAGATACGCAGTATTTT.

The chain recombines TRBV2 with TRBJ1-3; D unclear. Trimming shortened V by 5 bases and J by 0 bases, and 11 bases separated the two germline ends. This CDR3 comprises 15 residues. Per the germline V gene, CDR1 is SNHLY and CDR2 is FYNNEI. The CDR3 DNA reads as TGTGCCAGCAGTAAGGACGGATCCTCTGGAAACACCATATATTTT. Protein sequence: CASSKDGSSGNTIYF.

V is TRBV13 and J is TRBJ1-1, with D possibly TRBD1 on 5 matching bases. This CDR3 region has 18 residues. From germline, CDR1 is PRHDT and CDR2 FYEKMQ (reference sequence). V shed 3 bases and J shed 0 bases, with 20 bases lying between them. The CDR3 nucleotides read TGTGCCAGCAGCTTCTTAGTGGTGCTCGGGGCTATGAACACTGAAGCTTTCTTT. This gives the protein CASSFLVVLGAMNTEAFF.

This clonotype was picked up a small number of times. The V gene is TRBV12-3 or TRBV12-4, the J gene TRBJ1-5, with TRBD1 matching over 8 bases. CDR3 length: 13 amino acids. V gave up 3 bases and J gave up 10 bases; unmatched junction bases: 5. The CDR3 loop reads CASSLAGGNPQHF. The CDR3 DNA follows: TGTGCCAGCAGTTTGGCAGGGGGCAACCCCCAGCATTTT.

The rearrangement links TRBV7-8 to TRBJ2-3; the D gene is possibly TRBD2 (6 bases). The germline gives CDR1 SGHVS, CDR2 FQNEAQ. The ends were cut back, 2 bases at V and 0 bases at J, with 18 bases in the middle. The CDR3 is 18 amino acids. The CDR3 is CASSLYPLAATSTDTQYF. The CDR3 DNA reads as TGTGCCAGCAGCTTATACCCCTTAGCGGCAACTAGCACAGATACGCAGTATTTT.

Relative to its sample, this clonotype is medium-sized. The chain couples TRBV27 to TRBJ1-5; 8 bases fit TRBD1. The CDR3 totals 16 residues. From germline, CDR1 is MNHEY and CDR2 SMNVEV (reference sequence). V shed 6 bases and J 6 bases; nucleotides not matched to a gene: 13. The CDR3 DNA reads TGTGCCAGCAGCCGGACCTACGGACAGGGAGCTCAGCCCCAGCATTTT. Translating gives CASSRTYGQGAQPQHF.

This clonotype was recorded at least ten times. The V call is TRBV7-2, the J call TRBJ2-3, with no clear D. The V end was cut by 1 base, the J end by 5 bases, with 4 bases between. Germline values: CDR1 SGHTA, CDR2 FQGNSA. The CDR3 has 12 residues. The CDR3 reads CASSLVQDTQYF. The CDR3 DNA reads TGTGCCAGCAGCTTAGTCCAAGATACGCAGTATTTT.

This clonotype has more than one count but fewer than ten. V and J are TRBV20-1 and TRBJ1-2; 9 nucleotides line up with TRBD1. The CDR3 length is 15 residues. V lost 5 bases, J lost 2 bases, and 9 bases stayed unmatched. CDR1 is DFQATT, CDR2 SNEGSKA, per germline (reference sequence). The CDR3 loop reads CSAVPPGQGNYGYTF. CDR3 in DNA: TGCAGTGCTGTCCCCCCCGGACAGGGGAACTATGGCTACACCTTC.

This clonotype was found a few times. The chain employs TRBV4-1 and TRBJ1-4; D is undetermined. Trimming cost V 1 base and J 8 bases, with 8 bases left between them. The germline CDR1 and CDR2 sequences are MGHRA and YSYEKL. This CDR3 is built from 13 residues. The CDR3 region is CASSQGEREKLFF. CDR3 coding DNA: TGCGCCAGCAGCCAAGGGGAGAGGGAAAAACTGTTTTTT.

This clonotype was counted ten times or more. The chain links TRBV12-3 or TRBV12-4 to TRBJ1-5, with D possibly TRBD1 on 6 matching bases. The CDR3 totals 14 residues. Trimming took 5 bases from V and 2 from J, leaving 10 bases between them. The CDR3 coding sequence is TGTGCCAGCAGTGCATCAGGGGGCAATCAGCCCCAGCATTTT. It specifies CASSASGGNQPQHF.

The CDR3 sequence is CASTFPPSSGGIPASYNEQFF. CDR3 DNA sequence: TGTGCCAGCACCTTTCCCCCCTCTAGCGGGGGGATACCGGCATCCTACAATGAGCAGTTCTTC. The rearrangement uses TRBV7-7 and TRBJ2-1; 11 nucleotides line up with TRBD2. This CDR3 contains 21 residues. After removal of 7 bases from V and 1 base from J, the junction contained 21 bases not matched to a gene. Germline V gives CDR1 SSHAT, CDR2 FNYEAQ (reference sequence).

This clonotype has a handful of counts. The V and J genes are TRBV4-3 and TRBJ2-5; 9 nucleotides agree with TRBD1. J gave up 5 bases and V 4 bases, and 8 bases lay outside the gene matches. Germline lookup yields CDR1 LGHNA and CDR2 YSLEER. The CDR3 totals 15 residues. The CDR3 nucleotides read TGCGCCAGCAGCCCCGGGACAGGGCGGGGGGAGACCCAGTACTTC. Translation gives CASSPGTGRGETQYF.

This clonotype occurred a few times. The gene calls are TRBV7-2 and TRBJ2-3; no definite D call. The V end lost 1 base, the J end lost 8 bases, and 13 bases lay between the germline ends. The CDR3 sequence is 14 residues long. Germline V gene lookup returns CDR1 SGHTA and CDR2 FQGNSA. The CDR3 loop is CASSLGSSFATQYF. CDR3 nucleotide sequence: TGTGCCAGCAGCTTAGGTTCTAGTTTCGCTACGCAGTATTTT.